The 13 T cell receptor beta chains below all came from one sample that was sequenced in a study of cytomegalovirus exposure and HLA in healthy donors. PCR primers comprised 60 Vbeta and 13 Jbeta primers. This table comes from immunoSEQ multiplex PCR, and its TCRdb copy is limited to in-frame clones, with some not included. This sample carries just under 95,000 clones, roughly 80% of them seen once, and the ten largest clones take roughly 1.2%. The sample was PBMCs. The receptors here all came from a girl aged 2 to 10 in good health and CMV-seropositive.

This chain joins TRBV5-1 and TRBJ1-4; 7 bases line up with TRBD1. V trimming: 2 bases; J trimming: 2 bases; junction bases outside the gene matches: 0. Germline V gene lookup returns CDR1 SGHRS and CDR2 YFSETQ. The CDR3 is 14 residues long. The CDR3 coding sequence is TGCGCCAGCAGCTTACAGGGGACTAATGAAAAACTGTTTTTT. Encoded protein: CASSLQGTNEKLFF.

This rearrangement joins TRBV7-6 to TRBJ2-7, with 8 bases identical to TRBD1. Germline CDR1 reads SGHVS; CDR2 reads FNYEAQ. The CDR3 totals 14 residues. Trimming at V came to 5 bases and at J to 4 bases, leaving 7 bases not matched to a gene. CDR3 nucleotides: TGTGCCAGCAGCACCCCAGGGGGCTGGTACGAGCAGTACTTC. Translation gives CASSTPGGWYEQYF.

In regard to this clone: This same CDR3 is encoded by further DNA sequences in the sample. The chain couples TRBV19 to TRBJ2-1; 10 bases are a match to TRBD1. CDR3 size: 14 residues. J lost 7 bases, V lost 6 bases, and 6 bases had no gene match. In germline, CDR1 is LNHDA, CDR2 SQIVND (reference sequence). CDR3 region: CASRPGQGYNEQFF. CDR3 DNA: TGTGCCAGTAGGCCGGGACAGGGGTATAATGAGCAGTTCTTC.

J is TRBJ1-4 and V is TRBV19, with D possibly being TRBD1 (5 bases). The germline V gene encodes CDR1 LNHDA and CDR2 SQIVND (reference sequence). The CDR3 consists of 14 residues. CDR3 in amino acids: CASGMRGVGGKLFF. In DNA form, the CDR3 reads TGTGCTTCCGGGATGAGGGGCGTGGGGGGAAAACTGTTTTTT.

This clone was observed once. The chain has TRBV18 and TRBJ1-1, with D unclear. Trimming pared 2 bases from V and 2 bases from J, leaving 9 bases between. The germline V gene encodes CDR1 KGHSH and CDR2 LQKENI. This CDR3 has 14 residues. CDR3 loop: CASSPLDSNTEAFF. The CDR3 nucleotides read TGTGCCAGCTCACCATTAGATAGTAACACTGAAGCTTTCTTT. The entire variable domain, with the rest obtained from reference TRBV18 and TRBJ1-1, is as follows: NAGVMQNPRHLVRRRGQEARLRCSPMKGHSHVYWYRQLPEEGLKFMVYLQKENIIDESGMPKERFSAEFPKEGPSILRIQQVVRGDSAAYFCASSPLDSNTEAFFGQGTRLTVV.

The V gene is TRBV6-1, the J gene TRBJ2-1, with 8 bases lining up with TRBD2. V lost 3 bases and J lost 5; bases outside the gene matches: 6. The CDR3 has 15 amino acids. In germline, CDR1 is MNHNS, CDR2 SASEGT. DNA of the CDR3: TGTGCCAGCAGTGACTGGGGAGCGGGAGACAATGAGCAGTTCTTC. Encoded protein: CASSDWGAGDNEQFF.

This clone was counted a few times. The chain employs TRBV18 and TRBJ1-1, with D uncertain. The CDR3 is 15 amino acids. V shed 3 bases and J shed 1 base, with 12 bases lying between them. CDR1 is KGHSH and CDR2 is LQKENI in the germline V gene. Here the CDR3 reads CASSPFLTANTEAFF. CDR3 DNA: TGTGCCAGCTCACCTTTTCTTACAGCGAACACTGAAGCTTTCTTT.

The V and J genes are TRBV30 and TRBJ1-3; a possible D gene is TRBD1 (6 bases). Germline V gives CDR1 GTSNPN, CDR2 SVGIG (reference sequence). The CDR3 has 13 amino acids. V gave up 8 bases and J gave up 0 bases, with 11 bases separating them. Written as DNA, the CDR3 is TGTGCCGGACAGCAACCCTCTGGAAACACCATATATTTT. This gives the protein CAGQQPSGNTIYF. Drawing the rest from reference TRBV30 and TRBJ1-3, the complete variable domain is SQTIHQWPATLVQPVGSPLSLECTVEGTSNPNLYWYRQAAGRGLQLLFYSVGIGQISSEVPQNLSASRPQDRQFILSSKKLLLSDSGFYLCAGQQPSGNTIYFGEGSWLTVV.

The rearrangement links TRBV12-5 to TRBJ2-1, with 7 bases lining up with TRBD2. Germline CDR1 and CDR2: LGHNT and FRNRAP. CDR3 length equals 15 residues. With V trimmed by 1 base and J by 6 bases, 6 bases remained unmatched. The CDR3 bases are TGTGCTAGTGGTTTGGGACTAGCCGCAGGCAATGAGCAGTTCTTC. Protein: CASGLGLAAGNEQFF.

This chain uses TRBV5-6 with TRBJ1-6; D ambiguous. This CDR3 spans 17 amino acids. Per germline, CDR1 SGHDT and CDR2 YYEEEE. The V end lost 0 bases, the J end lost 0 bases, and 10 bases lay between the germline ends. CDR3 loop: CASSLADNPSYNSPLHF. The DNA for the CDR3 is TGTGCCAGCAGCTTGGCAGATAATCCCTCCTATAATTCACCCCTCCACTTT. Based on the CDR3 plus reference TRBV5-6 and TRBJ1-6, the full variable domain is DAGVTQSPTHLIKTRGQQVTLRCSPKSGHDTVSWYQQALGQGPQFIFQYYEEEERQRGNFPDRFSGHQFPNYSSELNVNALLLGDSALYLCASSLADNPSYNSPLHFGNGTRLTVT.

The gene calls are TRBV29-1 and TRBJ2-7; a possible D gene is TRBD1 (6 bases). The ends were cut back, 6 bases at V and 2 bases at J, with 17 bases in the middle. From germline, CDR1 is SQVTM and CDR2 ANQGSEA. The CDR3 extends over 14 amino acids. This CDR3 reads CSVAEWTDPYEQYF. The DNA for the CDR3 is TGCAGCGTGGCTGAGTGGACAGACCCCTACGAGCAGTACTTC.

The rearrangement links TRBV10-1 to TRBJ1-4; possible D gene TRBD1, 5 bases. This CDR3 has 13 amino acids. Trimming removed 6 bases from V and 5 bases from J, with 10 bases in between. The germline gives CDR1 WNHNN, CDR2 SYGVQD (reference sequence). CDR3 in DNA: TGCGCCAGCAGCGACGCAGGGAATGAAAAACTGTTTTTT. It codes for CASSDAGNEKLFF.

J is TRBJ2-7 and V is TRBV30, with D possibly TRBD2 on 5 matching bases. Germline V gene lookup returns CDR1 GTSNPN and CDR2 SVGIG (reference sequence). Trimming removed 1 base from V and 2 bases from J, with 9 bases in between. The CDR3 spans 13 residues. Here the CDR3 DNA reads TGTGCCTGGAGTGAGAGGGAAACCTACGAGCAGTACTTC. This encodes CAWSERETYEQYF.